Shown below are 26 T cell receptor beta chains from a single sample sequenced in a study of T cells after yellow fever vaccination. One entry per CDR3 protein, called by TCRdb with MiXCR from the 5' RACE reads. The repertoire has hundreds of thousands of distinct CDR3 sequences, under 25% of them found once; the top ten carry around 15%. The starting material was PBMCs, obtained 15 days after the yellow fever booster vaccination. The receptors originated from a man aged 30-40 years who received the YFV17D yellow fever vaccine.

V gene TRBV15 combines with J gene TRBJ2-1; 10 bases match TRBD1. This CDR3 is built from 16 residues. CDR1 is LNHNV and CDR2 is YYDKDF in the germline V gene (reference sequence). V was pared by 0 bases and J by 9 bases, with 8 bases of the junction left unmatched. In nucleotides, the CDR3 is TGTGCCACCAGCAGAGATCTTCTGACAGGGGGCGGTGAGCAGTTCTTC. Translating gives CATSRDLLTGGGEQFF.

V is TRBV5-1 and J is TRBJ2-5; D is undetermined. V dropped 4 bases and J dropped 2 bases, with 9 bases sitting between them. Per the germline V gene, CDR1 is SGHRS and CDR2 is YFSETQ. CDR3 length: 13 residues. The CDR3 protein is CASSGRIQETQYF. In DNA form, the CDR3 reads TGCGCCAGCAGCGGCCGGATTCAAGAGACCCAGTACTTC.

The chain has TRBV30 and TRBJ2-4; D possibly matches TRBD1 or TRBD2 (5 bases each). With 5 bases removed from V and 8 bases from J, the gap between germline ends came to 13 bases. Germline values: CDR1 GTSNPN, CDR2 SVGIG (reference sequence). There are 12 residues in the CDR3. The CDR3 is CAWEGEADIQYF. CDR3 coding DNA: TGTGCCTGGGAAGGGGAAGCGGACATTCAGTACTTC.

The V and J genes are TRBV6-2 or TRBV6-3 and TRBJ2-2, with D possibly matching TRBD2 (6 bases). V lost 2 bases and J 5 bases, leaving 6 bases between the germline ends. The germline CDR1 and CDR2 sequences are MNHEY and SVGEGT. This CDR3 is 13 amino acids long. As DNA, the CDR3 is TGTGCCAGCAGTTACCGGGAGACCGGGGAGCTGTTTTTT. It codes for CASSYRETGELFF.

This clonotype was observed a handful of times. The rearrangement joins TRBV7-9 to TRBJ2-7, with D perhaps TRBD2 (6 bases). The CDR3 is made up of 15 amino acids. V was clipped by 2 bases and J by 2 bases, with 13 bases between them. Germline V lookup: CDR1 SEHNR, CDR2 FQNEAQ (reference sequence). This CDR3 reads CASSLYGTGTYEQYF. In nucleotides, the CDR3 is TGTGCCAGCAGCTTATATGGGACTGGCACCTACGAGCAGTACTTC.

The chain has TRBV6-1 and TRBJ1-1, with D tentatively TRBD1 (5 bases). CDR3 length equals 15 residues. Between the trimmed V and J ends, which lost 6 bases and 4 bases, there was a span of 18 bases. Germline V gene data show CDR1 as MNHNS and CDR2 as SASEGT. CDR3 in DNA: TGTGCCAGCAGCGCCCGGGGGTCCCCGGGCACTGAAGCTTTCTTT. The encoded protein is CASSARGSPGTEAFF.

V is TRBV10-3 and J is TRBJ2-6; no firm D call. Germline V gene sequence: CDR1 ENHRY, CDR2 SYGVKD. The CDR3 length is 15 residues. Trimming removed 3 bases from V and 3 bases from J, with 9 bases in between. The DNA for the CDR3 is TGTGCCATCAGTGATGGGCAGGATGGGGCCAACGTCCTGACTTTC. It specifies CAISDGQDGANVLTF.

The chain combines TRBV25-1 with TRBJ1-1, with unresolved D. From germline, CDR1 is MGHDK and CDR2 SYGVNS. Trimming took off 4 bases at V and 1 base at J, with 16 bases between the two ends. The CDR3 has 16 amino acids. The CDR3 DNA follows: TGTGCCAGCAGTGGAGCGCCGGGCGCGGGGAACACTGAAGCTTTCTTT. This translates into CASSGAPGAGNTEAFF.

This chain joins TRBV27 and TRBJ2-1; 12 nucleotides align to TRBD2. CDR1 is MNHEY and CDR2 is SMNVEV in the germline V gene (reference sequence). The V gene end was trimmed by 0 bases and the J gene end by 6 bases; junction bases not matched to a gene: 12. The CDR3 covers 19 residues. CDR3 protein: CASSLSAGFLAGGSNEQFF. Here the CDR3 DNA reads TGTGCCAGCAGTTTATCCGCCGGGTTTCTAGCGGGAGGGAGCAATGAGCAGTTCTTC.

CDR3 DNA sequence: TGTGCCAGCAGTGGGAGTGGAAGTCGTGAAAAACTGTTTTTT. It is translated as CASSGSGSREKLFF. The J gene is TRBJ1-4, the V gene TRBV2, with unresolved D. Germline-derived CDR1 and CDR2 are SNHLY and FYNNEI. V shed 4 bases and J shed 7 bases, with 13 bases lying between them. This CDR3 has 14 residues.

This clonotype was recorded a few times. The conserved phenylalanine or tryptophan is not found at the CDR3 terminus, so this likely reflects a read error. V and J are TRBV6-2 or TRBV6-3 and TRBJ1-1; D may be TRBD1 (6 bases). Germline assignment: CDR1 MNHEY and CDR2 SVGEGT. Trimming took 8 bases from V and 0 from J, leaving 16 bases between them. The CDR3 length is 15 residues. This chain's CDR3 is CASSTVGGVNTEAFL. The CDR3 nucleotides read TGTGCCAGCTCTACGGTGGGGGGCGTGAACACTGAAGCTTTCCTT.

V and J are TRBV5-6 and TRBJ2-7; TRBD2 aligns across 10 bases. CDR3 length equals 15 residues. Germline V gene sequence: CDR1 SGHDT, CDR2 YYEEEE. Losses at the gene ends were 4 bases for V and 4 bases for J; bases not matched to a gene: 8. CDR3 in DNA: TGTGCCAGCAGCATAACTAGCGGGGCGGCATACGAGCAGTACTTC. Residues: CASSITSGAAYEQYF. Filled out from reference TRBV5-6 and TRBJ2-7, the complete variable domain reads DAGVTQSPTHLIKTRGQQVTLRCSPKSGHDTVSWYQQALGQGPQFIFQYYEEEERQRGNFPDRFSGHQFPNYSSELNVNALLLGDSALYLCASSITSGAAYEQYFGPGTRLTVT.

This chain joins TRBV5-1 and TRBJ2-5; TRBD2 matches at 10 bases. This CDR3 has 16 residues. Germline trimming cut 1 base from V and 1 base from J; bases unmatched to any gene: 4. Germline-derived CDR1 and CDR2 are SGHRS and YFSETQ. CDR3 amino acids: CASSLLGLAVQETQYF. The CDR3 DNA follows: TGCGCCAGCAGCTTGCTAGGACTAGCGGTCCAAGAGACCCAGTACTTC.

The V and J genes are TRBV11-2 and TRBJ2-2, with 8 bases matching TRBD2. V was pared by 0 bases and J by 7 bases, with 4 bases of the junction left unmatched. Germline lookup yields CDR1 SGHAT and CDR2 FQNNGV. The CDR3 runs to 15 residues. The CDR3 DNA follows: TGTGCCAGCAGCTTAGAAGCGGGAGCCATCGGGGAGCTGTTTTTT. It encodes CASSLEAGAIGELFF.

The chain uses TRBV29-1 and TRBJ2-3; D is unresolved. V was cut by 8 bases and J by 6 bases, with 15 bases left in between. This CDR3 comprises 12 residues. Germline loops: CDR1 SQVTM, CDR2 ANQGSEA. CDR3 DNA: TGCAGCCTATACCCTAGGAGTGATACGCAGTATTTT. Its translation: CSLYPRSDTQYF.

The chain recombines TRBV4-3 with TRBJ1-1; D not certain. Trimming took 0 bases from V and 1 from J, leaving 9 bases between them. Germline V gives CDR1 LGHNA, CDR2 YSLEER. The CDR3 runs 15 residues. CDR3 DNA: TGCGCCAGCAGCCAAGATTTAGAGGCGAACACTGAAGCTTTCTTT. It specifies CASSQDLEANTEAFF.

This clonotype was detected ten times or more. This chain uses TRBV18 with TRBJ2-2, with D perhaps being TRBD1 or TRBD2 (5 bases each). V lost 3 bases and J 0 bases, leaving 8 bases between the germline ends. Germline V CDR1 and CDR2: KGHSH, LQKENI. The CDR3 is 15 amino acids. The CDR3, as DNA: TGTGCCAGCTCACCGGGGGAAGCGAACACCGGGGAGCTGTTTTTT. Translated: CASSPGEANTGELFF.

V usage is TRBV20-1 and J usage is TRBJ2-5, with TRBD2 matching 10 bases. V lost 0 bases, J lost 4 bases, and 14 bases stayed unmatched. The CDR3 runs to 18 residues. Germline lookup yields CDR1 DFQATT and CDR2 SNEGSKA (reference sequence). This CDR3 is CSARDIGPTSGIGETQYF. The DNA of the CDR3 is TGCAGTGCTAGAGATATCGGTCCTACTAGCGGGATAGGAGAGACCCAGTACTTC.

Only a few counts were recorded for this clonotype. This chain joins TRBV12-3 or TRBV12-4 and TRBJ2-1; 11 nucleotides match TRBD2. The CDR3 sequence is 12 residues long. After removal of 6 bases from V and 15 bases from J, the junction contained 7 bases not matched to a gene. The CDR3, as DNA: TGTGCCAGCAGCCCTAGCGGGAGGCGTCCGTTCTTC. It specifies CASSPSGRRPFF.

Only a few counts were recorded for this clonotype. The rearrangement links TRBV7-2 to TRBJ2-3, with 12 bases fitting TRBD2. This CDR3 contains 17 residues. Germline V lookup: CDR1 SGHTA, CDR2 FQGNSA. Trimming cost V 5 bases and J 1 base; bases outside gene matches: 7. The CDR3 is CASSGLGLAGGTDTQYF. The CDR3 region has the DNA TGTGCCAGCAGCGGCCTGGGACTAGCGGGCGGCACAGATACGCAGTATTTT.

This clonotype was seen a few times. The CDR3 is CASKPGAWSYEQYF. CDR3 in DNA: TGTGCCAGTAAGCCGGGAGCTTGGTCCTACGAGCAGTACTTC. The V call is TRBV19, the J call TRBJ2-7; the D gene is possibly TRBD2 (6 bases). The germline V gene encodes CDR1 LNHDA and CDR2 SQIVND (reference sequence). Trimming took 7 bases from V and 1 from J, leaving 14 bases between them. The CDR3 runs to 14 residues.

CDR3 sequence reads: CAIRGRDDEQFF. CDR3 nucleotide sequence: TGTGCCATCAGAGGCCGCGACGATGAGCAGTTCTTC. This sequence joins TRBV10-3 and TRBJ2-1, with D unclear. Between the trimmed V and J ends, which lost 6 bases and 8 bases, there was a span of 11 bases. From germline, CDR1 is ENHRY and CDR2 SYGVKD. This CDR3 spans 12 amino acids.

This clonotype has more than one count but fewer than ten. This chain links TRBV12-3 or TRBV12-4 with TRBJ2-5, with 7 positions matching TRBD2. V gave up 3 bases and J gave up 5 bases; unmatched junction bases: 9. The CDR3 is 15 amino acids. In DNA, the CDR3 is TGTGCCAGCAGTTTTGGTGGGAGGGGTTATGAGACCCAGTACTTC. This sequence encodes CASSFGGRGYETQYF.

The rearrangement uses TRBV11-2 and TRBJ1-2; D remains ambiguous. The CDR3 is 16 amino acids. Germline V gene data show CDR1 as SGHAT and CDR2 as FQNNGV. Trimming pared 2 bases from V and 0 bases from J, leaving 13 bases between. The CDR3 sequence is CASSLQVFRSNYGYTF. The CDR3 bases are TGTGCCAGCAGCTTACAGGTGTTCCGCTCTAACTATGGCTACACCTTC.

The V gene is TRBV6-5, the J gene TRBJ2-3; 8 bases match TRBD2. Germline CDR1 MNHEY, CDR2 SVGAGI. This CDR3 spans 16 amino acids. The ends lost 4 bases at V and 3 bases at J; junction bases unmatched: 9. CDR3 nucleotide sequence: TGTGCCAGCAGTTCCCGGGGGGGCGGGAGTACAGATACGCAGTATTTT. Its translation: CASSSRGGGSTDTQYF.

At least ten counts were recorded for this clonotype. The chain couples TRBV7-2 to TRBJ1-2; no clear D gene. Germline-derived CDR1 and CDR2 are SGHTA and FQGNSA. Trimming pared 5 bases from V and 4 bases from J, leaving 8 bases between. The CDR3 length is 12 residues. DNA for the CDR3: TGTGCCAGCAGCCAATCTCGCTATGGCTACACCTTC. It codes for CASSQSRYGYTF.